The 29 T cell receptor beta chains below were found in one sample sequenced in a study of T cell changes during pregnancy in multiple sclerosis. Repertoires were generated with immunoSEQ multiplex PCR, while TCRdb's copy carries only in-frame clones and drops some. Among tens of thousands of clones, roughly nine tenths were seen once, and the ten largest hold roughly 5.2%. Sequencing was performed on peripheral blood, taken in the first trimester of pregnancy. All receptors come from a female donor in good health, enrolled as a control in a pregnancy study.

This chain links TRBV11-2 with TRBJ2-7; TRBD1 matches 9 bases. Unmatched junction bases numbered 8, after V lost 4 bases and J lost 1 base. CDR1 and CDR2 (germline): SGHAT, FQNNGV. This CDR3 has 16 amino acids. The CDR3 nucleotides read TGTGCCAGCAGCTCGACCATCGGACAGGGGTCCTACGAGCAGTACTTC. It yields the protein CASSSTIGQGSYEQYF.

This chain joins TRBV7-8 and TRBJ1-5; weak D call: TRBD1 (6 bases). V gave up 4 bases and J gave up 0 bases, with 16 bases separating them. The CDR3 is made up of 17 amino acids. Germline values: CDR1 SGHVS, CDR2 FQNEAQ. The CDR3 sequence: CASSSRTAGASNQPQHF. The CDR3 coding sequence is TGTGCCAGCAGCTCGAGGACAGCAGGGGCTAGCAATCAGCCCCAGCATTTT.

This clone was found once. V gene TRBV4-1 combines with J gene TRBJ1-2; no firm D call. In germline, CDR1 is MGHRA, CDR2 YSYEKL. CDR3 length: 15 amino acids. Trimming left V 0 bases short and J 2 bases short, with 10 bases between. As DNA, the CDR3 is TGCGCCAGCAGCCAAGATGGCACCCTGAACTATGGCTACACCTTC. Translation gives CASSQDGTLNYGYTF.

This chain joins TRBV18 and TRBJ1-6, with TRBD1 matching over 7 bases. Germline loops: CDR1 KGHSH, CDR2 LQKENI. V lost 3 bases, J lost 9 bases, and 5 bases stayed unmatched. The length of the CDR3 is 14 residues. The CDR3 DNA is TGTGCCAGCTCACCGACAGGGATGGGTTCACCCCTCCACTTT. Translated, it gives CASSPTGMGSPLHF.

J is TRBJ2-3 and V is TRBV6-1; D might be TRBD1 (5 bases). Germline assignment: CDR1 MNHNS and CDR2 SASEGT. The CDR3 loop spans 14 amino acids. The V end was cut by 3 bases, the J end by 0 bases, with 7 bases between. CDR3 sequence: CASSEGPSTDTQYF. Here the CDR3 DNA reads TGTGCCAGCAGTGAGGGGCCCAGCACAGATACGCAGTATTTT.

V is TRBV29-1 and J is TRBJ1-1, with no clear D. Trimming cost V 2 bases and J 3 bases, with 13 bases left between them. Germline V gene sequence: CDR1 SQVTM, CDR2 ANQGSEA. The CDR3 totals 14 residues. CDR3 sequence (DNA): TGCAGCGTTGAATACGGGGAGGGTTACACTGAAGCTTTCTTT. This gives the protein CSVEYGEGYTEAFF.

The chain couples TRBV4-3 to TRBJ1-1; 9 bases align to TRBD1. The CDR3 runs 15 residues. CDR1 is LGHNA and CDR2 is YSLEER in the germline V gene. The V gene end was trimmed by 4 bases and the J gene end by 4 bases; junction bases not matched to a gene: 7. CDR3 protein: CASSLSGTGFTEAFF. The DNA for the CDR3 is TGCGCCAGCAGCCTTTCCGGGACAGGGTTCACTGAAGCTTTCTTT.

In this sample, this clone turned up a few times. The chain joins TRBV6-6 to TRBJ1-5; 9 nucleotides align to TRBD1. In germline, CDR1 is MNHNY, CDR2 SVGAGI (reference sequence). Trimming took 5 bases from V and 7 from J; bases not matched to a gene: 9. The CDR3 has 15 amino acids. The CDR3 nucleotides are TGTGCCAGCAGTACCGGGACAGGGTATTGGCAGCCCCAGCATTTT. Translated, it gives CASSTGTGYWQPQHF.

The rearrangement joins TRBV7-2 to TRBJ2-1; 8 bases align to TRBD2. Per the germline V gene, CDR1 is SGHTA and CDR2 is FQGNSA. After removal of 4 bases from V and 6 bases from J, the junction contained 14 bases not matched to a gene. The CDR3 sequence is 17 residues long. The CDR3 DNA sequence: TGTGCCAGCAGCTCCCCCACCGGCAGCGGGAGAGGCAATGAGCAGTTCTTC. Translation gives CASSSPTGSGRGNEQFF.

The chain combines TRBV19 with TRBJ2-2; TRBD1 agrees at 10 bases. Germline lookup yields CDR1 LNHDA and CDR2 SQIVND (reference sequence). The CDR3 length is 15 residues. V was clipped by 5 bases and J by 4 bases; unmatched bases: 4. CDR3 in DNA: TGTGCCAGTAGTCTTCGGACAGGGGGCACCGGGGAGCTGTTTTTT. It yields the protein CASSLRTGGTGELFF.

This rearrangement joins TRBV6-5 to TRBJ1-2; D gene unclear. V lost 7 bases and J lost 2, with 14 bases in between. The CDR3 sequence is 14 residues long. The germline gives CDR1 MNHEY, CDR2 SVGAGI. CDR3 in amino acids: CASNTVSGNYGYTF. In DNA, the CDR3 is TGTGCCAGCAATACAGTATCAGGAAACTATGGCTACACCTTC.

The chain joins TRBV19 to TRBJ2-1, with a weak D call TRBD1 (6 bases). Germline values: CDR1 LNHDA, CDR2 SQIVND (reference sequence). V gave up 7 bases and J gave up 0 bases, with 16 bases separating them. CDR3 length equals 16 residues. The CDR3 sequence is CASNLRGRGSYNEQFF. The DNA of the CDR3 is TGTGCCAGTAATCTTCGTGGCAGGGGCTCCTACAATGAGCAGTTCTTC. The full variable domain, in which reference TRBV19 and TRBJ2-1 provide the parts outside the CDR3, is DGGITQSPKYLFRKEGQNVTLSCEQNLNHDAMYWYRQDPGQGLRLIYYSQIVNDFQKGDIAEGYSVSREKKESFPLTVTSAQKNPTAFYLCASNLRGRGSYNEQFFGPGTRLTVL.

This chain connects TRBV29-1 to TRBJ2-7, with 10 bases that match TRBD1. The CDR3 covers 12 residues. Germline V gene lookup returns CDR1 SQVTM and CDR2 ANQGSEA. Germline trimming cut 5 bases from V and 7 bases from J; bases unmatched to any gene: 5. The CDR3 protein is CSVRQGAGEQYF. In DNA, the CDR3 is TGCAGCGTTAGACAGGGGGCGGGAGAGCAGTACTTC.

V usage is TRBV29-1 and J usage is TRBJ2-1; TRBD1 aligns across 10 bases. The CDR3 is 13 amino acids. The germline gives CDR1 SQVTM, CDR2 ANQGSEA. V was pared by 6 bases and J by 7 bases, with 6 bases of the junction left unmatched. CDR3 amino acids: CSVPDRGENEQFF. CDR3 DNA sequence: TGCAGCGTCCCGGACAGGGGGGAGAATGAGCAGTTCTTC.

Points on this clone: An end of the junction differs from the germline gene, which may be a read error. The J gene is TRBJ1-3, the V gene TRBV30, with D perhaps matching TRBD1 (6 bases). CDR1 is GTSNPN, CDR2 SVGIG, per germline (reference sequence). The CDR3 extends over 13 amino acids. The CDR3 nucleotides read TGTGCCTGGACCTGGACAGCAGGAAGCACCATATATTTT. Protein sequence: CAWTWTAGSTIYF.

In DNA form, the CDR3 reads TGTGCCAGCAGCTTACAGGGGGCGTTCACTGAAGCTTTCTTT. Its translation is CASSLQGAFTEAFF. The V call is TRBV5-8, the J call TRBJ1-1; the match to TRBD1 covers 9 bases. Per germline, CDR1 SGHTS and CDR2 YDEGEE. The V segment lost 2 bases and the J segment 4 bases; nucleotides outside the gene matches: 3. This CDR3 is 14 amino acids long.

The chain combines TRBV30 with TRBJ1-6; unclear D gene. The germline gives CDR1 GTSNPN, CDR2 SVGIG (reference sequence). This CDR3 is built from 16 residues. The V end was cut by 0 bases, the J end by 5 bases, with 14 bases between. DNA of the CDR3: TGTGCCTGGAGTGTACTGGGAGGAGGGCATAATTCACCCCTCCACTTT. Translated: CAWSVLGGGHNSPLHF.

CDR3 residues: CASSLAASGGFNEQFF. The DNA for the CDR3 is TGTGCCAGCAGCTTAGCGGCTAGCGGGGGGTTTAATGAGCAGTTCTTC. The chain has TRBV7-2 and TRBJ2-1; 11 positions agree with TRBD2. Germline lookup yields CDR1 SGHTA and CDR2 FQGNSA. This CDR3 comprises 16 residues. The junction had 5 bases not matched to a gene; V was cut back by 0 bases and J by 7 bases.

J is TRBJ1-6 and V is TRBV30; D is unclear. This CDR3 has 12 residues. The germline gives CDR1 GTSNPN, CDR2 SVGIG (reference sequence). Trimming left V 6 bases short and J 14 bases short, with 17 bases between. CDR3 residues: CACRDSGSTLHF. In nucleotides, the CDR3 is TGTGCCTGCCGGGATTCGGGATCAACCCTCCACTTT.

There are a few counts of this clone. This sequence joins TRBV7-8 and TRBJ2-5, with 11 bases matching TRBD2. This CDR3 region has 15 residues. Germline CDR1 reads SGHVS; CDR2 reads FQNEAQ. V dropped 5 bases and J dropped 0; count of bases not matched to a gene: 2. In nucleotides, the CDR3 is TGTGCCAGCAGCAAGGGACTAGCGGACCAAGAGACCCAGTACTTC. It is translated as CASSKGLADQETQYF.

The chain carries TRBV5-1 and TRBJ1-1, with a tentative D call TRBD1 (5 bases). CDR1 SGHRS and CDR2 YFSETQ come from the germline V gene. Trimming took 2 bases from V and 1 from J, leaving 9 bases between them. The CDR3 length is 14 residues. The CDR3, as DNA: TGCGCCAGCAGCTTAAGGGGCCCGAACACTGAAGCTTTCTTT. Translation gives CASSLRGPNTEAFF.

The chain links TRBV6-4 to TRBJ2-2; the D gene is possibly TRBD2 (6 bases). The CDR3 has 15 residues. V was trimmed by 0 bases and J by 7 bases, leaving 12 bases between them. Germline lookup yields CDR1 MRHNA and CDR2 SNTAGT. Here the CDR3 DNA reads TGTGCCAGCAGTGACTCGGGGGGAGTAGGCGGGGAGCTGTTTTTT. This codes for CASSDSGGVGGELFF.

This sequence joins TRBV19 and TRBJ1-3; weak D call: TRBD1 (6 bases). V dropped 4 bases and J dropped 0 bases, with 16 bases sitting between them. This CDR3 is 17 amino acids long. Germline V gene data show CDR1 as LNHDA and CDR2 as SQIVND (reference sequence). In nucleotides, the CDR3 is TGTGCCAGTAGTACCCGGACAGACCAACGCTCTGGAAACACCATATATTTT. The encoded protein is CASSTRTDQRSGNTIYF. Filled out from reference TRBV19 and TRBJ1-3, the complete variable domain reads DGGITQSPKYLFRKEGQNVTLSCEQNLNHDAMYWYRQDPGQGLRLIYYSQIVNDFQKGDIAEGYSVSREKKESFPLTVTSAQKNPTAFYLCASSTRTDQRSGNTIYFGEGSWLTVV.

This sequence joins TRBV27 and TRBJ2-7; the match to TRBD1 covers 8 bases. V lost 0 bases and J lost 3; bases outside the gene matches: 4. Germline lookup yields CDR1 MNHEY and CDR2 SMNVEV (reference sequence). The CDR3 totals 15 residues. CDR3 in DNA: TGTGCCAGCAGTTTATCGGCGACAGGGGTCTACGAGCAGTACTTC. Translation: CASSLSATGVYEQYF.

The chain employs TRBV9 and TRBJ2-7; 10 nucleotides agree with TRBD1. This CDR3 region has 16 residues. Trimming removed 0 bases from V and 3 bases from J; junction bases left unmatched: 6. CDR1 and CDR2 (germline): SGDLS, YYNGEE. DNA for the CDR3: TGTGCCAGCAGCGTAGGGAGACAGGGGGCTCGCTACGAGCAGTACTTC. It yields the protein CASSVGRQGARYEQYF.

J is TRBJ2-7 and V is TRBV6-1; 11 bases align to TRBD1. The CDR3 has 13 amino acids. V lost 3 bases to trimming and J lost 7 bases; unmatched junction nucleotides: 2. The V gene's germline CDR1 is MNHNS and CDR2 SASEGT. The CDR3 bases are TGTGCCAGCAGTGAGGGACAGGGGGTTGAGCAGTACTTC. Its translation is CASSEGQGVEQYF.

The rearrangement joins TRBV27 to TRBJ1-5; D is undetermined. The length of the CDR3 is 17 residues. Deletions cut 0 bases from V and 1 base from J, with 13 bases between. Germline CDR1 reads MNHEY; CDR2 reads SMNVEV (reference sequence). The CDR3 sequence is CASSLSGPGWSNQPQHF. CDR3 sequence (DNA): TGTGCCAGCAGTTTATCAGGGCCGGGGTGGAGCAATCAGCCCCAGCATTTT.

This clone was found once. The chain recombines TRBV6-5 with TRBJ1-1; no clear D gene. The CDR3 has 13 amino acids. Trimming took off 4 bases at V and 1 base at J, with 7 bases between the two ends. Germline assignment: CDR1 MNHEY and CDR2 SVGAGI. CDR3 bases: TGTGCCAGCAGTTTTGAGGAGAACACTGAAGCTTTCTTT. This sequence encodes CASSFEENTEAFF.

The chain links TRBV5-5 to TRBJ2-1; possibly TRBD2 for D (5 bases). CDR3 size: 14 residues. The germline gives CDR1 SGHKS, CDR2 YYEKEE (reference sequence). The V end was cut by 2 bases, the J end by 4 bases, with 10 bases between. CDR3 amino acids: CASSFRDIYNEQFF. The CDR3 DNA reads as TGTGCCAGCAGCTTCCGGGATATTTACAATGAGCAGTTCTTC.